The clone carrying this T cell receptor beta chain was seen more than once but under ten times. Its cognate antigen is unknown. CDR1 GTSNPN and CDR2 SVGIG come from the germline V gene (reference sequence). This CDR3 spans 14 amino acids. Losses at the gene ends were 5 bases for V and 5 bases for J; bases not matched to a gene: 8. The entry originates in a study of cytomegalovirus exposure and HLA in healthy donors. Study-wide context: Early released data comprised around 79 million unique TCRs from HLA-typed donors. Overall study findings and caveats: Certain indistinguishable V segments, among them TRBV6-2 and TRBV6-3, were excluded. In a later analysis, productive TCRs from donors in an Asian-associated ancestry cluster reportedly carried fewer N-insertions than the cohort mean.

Primers included in the PCR were 60 Vbeta and 13 Jbeta primers. Method: immunoSEQ multiplex PCR; TCRdb's copy keeps in-frame clones and lacks some. This sample has some 150,000 clones, with roughly 70% found just once. The chain couples TRBV30 to TRBJ2-2; 7 bases are shared with TRBD2. Sequenced sample: PBMCs. The source is a man aged 25-45 years in good health and CMV-seronegative. CDR3: CAWARDYSTGELFF. The CDR3 nucleotides read TGTGCCTGGGCTCGGGACTATTCGACCGGGGAGCTGTTTTTT.